A selection of T cell receptor beta chains follows, all from one sample in a study of T cells in Graves' hyperthyroidism and ophthalmopathy. TCRdb called the multiplex PCR reads again in MiXCR, with one record for every CDR3 protein. The sample consists of hundreds of thousands of distinct CDR3 sequences, around 39% of them appearing once. Sequenced material: blood. The receptors stem from a man between 18 and 35 years old with Graves' hyperthyroidism. Both conserved end residues are trimmed from each CDR3. Each record gives: J gene, V gene, clone size, CDR3 protein. Where a row states a size, it is once, few, many or the class of an expanded clone; other rows omit it.

TRBJ2-5,TRBV29-1,many,SVLGGQETQY
TRBJ1-4,TRBV6-5,few,ASSYLGATNEKLF
TRBJ1-1,TRBV2,many,ATEGQGITEAF
TRBJ1-5,TRBV2,few,ASRPRQGSQPQH
TRBJ2-2,TRBV20-1,-,SARSTGELF
TRBJ2-7,TRBV20-1,few,SARDPGQGEDEQY
TRBJ2-2,TRBV24-1,-,AASNTGGSTGELF
TRBJ1-5,TRBV7-2,many,ASTTTGGQPQH
TRBJ1-4,TRBV7-2,-,ASSSHNEKLF
TRBJ2-2,TRBV7-9,-,ASSLNSVPGELF
TRBJ2-7,TRBV5-5,many,ASSSSGTNYEQY
TRBJ2-5,TRBV6-2/TRBV6-3,-,ASSYFEETQY
TRBJ1-1,TRBV20-1,-,SARDYKGQVLNTEAF
TRBJ2-3,TRBV2,-,ASRDETDTQY
TRBJ1-6,TRBV3-1,few,ASSRRDRGPNSPLH
TRBJ1-6,TRBV19,many,ASSEGTGAASLH
TRBJ1-3,TRBV11-2,few,ASSPDAGNTIY
TRBJ2-6,TRBV15,many,ATKGMTGANVLT
TRBJ2-7,TRBV19,few,ASSASGGYEQY
TRBJ1-2,TRBV9,-,ASRGGKDGYT
TRBJ2-5,TRBV7-8,-,ASSQRTRIETQY
TRBJ1-3,TRBV9,few,ASSVDMTARNTIY
TRBJ2-6,TRBV6-7,-,ASRGTGIGANVLT
TRBJ2-7,TRBV6-6,-,ASSYDFRAYEQY
TRBJ2-2,TRBV2,few,ASSEGQGRAGELF
TRBJ2-5,TRBV20-1,-,SARSGGAVETQY
TRBJ1-1,TRBV20-1,many,SARPTVTEAF
TRBJ1-2,TRBV7-9,-,ASSRRRDRDGYT
TRBJ2-2,TRBV15,-,ATSGNKDRGNTGELF
TRBJ2-7,TRBV11-2,once,ASSFGGYYEQY
TRBJ1-1,TRBV29-1,-,SARTLGTEAF
TRBJ1-3,TRBV7-8,many,ASRAIGNTIY
TRBJ1-1,TRBV2,-,ASSYSAGVGTEAF
TRBJ1-6,TRBV6-6,-,ASSKQGAESPLH
TRBJ1-1,TRBV7-9,few,ASSLEGTFYTEAF
TRBJ2-7,TRBV9,-,ASTRTSGSGSYEQY
TRBJ1-5,TRBV5-1,-,ASSLVSGEDQPQH
TRBJ2-5,TRBV2,-,ASSPRGSVGQRETQY
TRBJ1-1,TRBV2,-,ASSEVGRKDTEAF
TRBJ2-7,TRBV5-1,few,ASSEGQAFYEQY
TRBJ1-1,TRBV2,many,ASSVLNGRGTEAF